The rows below give T cell receptor beta chains drawn from one sample of a study of T cell repertoires in cytomegalovirus infection. TCRdb reanalysed the reads using MiXCR and keeps one entry per CDR3 protein. The sample has about 340,000 distinct CDR3 sequences, just under 30% seen once. These receptors' targets are unknown. Sequences were derived from cultured PBMCs, sampled from culture after CMV antigen stimulation. All receptors derive from a human donor in good health (CMV status not recorded). Some clones in this sample may be carry-over from other donors' samples. Each CDR3 is given with its conserved first and last residue. D genes are given only for firm matches. Clone size, where shown, is once, few, many, or a class for clones that have expanded.

D gene	clone size	V gene	J gene	CDR3 protein	CDR3 DNA
TRBD1	NA	TRBV12-3/TRBV12-4	TRBJ1-2	CASSFGTGTGGYTF	TGTGCCAGCAGTTTCGGGACAGGGACGGGGGGCTACACCTTC
NA	NA	TRBV5-8	TRBJ2-7	CASSLGTADYEQYF	TGTGCCAGCAGCTTAGGGACTGCGGACTACGAGCAGTACTTC
NA	NA	TRBV7-9	TRBJ2-7	CARLIQYF	TGTGCCAGACTTATACAGTACTTC
NA	few	TRBV15	TRBJ2-7	CATSTDRNEQYF	TGTGCCACCAGCACAGACAGGAACGAGCAGTACTTC
NA	NA	TRBV11-2	TRBJ2-1	CASSLGITAGQFF	TGTGCCAGCAGCTTAGGGATTACGGCGGGGCAGTTCTTC
TRBD1	many	TRBV19	TRBJ2-1	CASSLDRGGYNEQFF	TGTGCCAGTAGCCTAGACAGGGGGGGCTACAATGAGCAGTTCTTC
TRBD1	NA	TRBV2	TRBJ2-5	CASSFNRDREETQYF	TGTGCCAGCAGCTTCAATCGGGACAGGGAAGAGACCCAGTACTTC
TRBD1	many	TRBV11-1	TRBJ1-2	CASSFDRVGYTF	TGTGCCAGCAGCTTTGACAGGGTTGGCTACACCTTC
NA	few	TRBV7-8	TRBJ2-1	CASSALNWEQFF	TGTGCCAGCAGCGCTCTAAATTGGGAGCAGTTCTTC
TRBD1	NA	TRBV7-9	TRBJ2-6	CASSLVTGTGANVLTF	TGTGCCAGCAGCTTAGTGACAGGGACCGGGGCCAACGTCCTGACTTTC
NA	NA	TRBV7-3	TRBJ2-1	CASSLTAYNEQFF	TGTGCCAGCAGCCTAACAGCATACAATGAGCAGTTCTTC
NA	NA	TRBV4-2	TRBJ1-4	CASSQSRTATNEKLFF	TGTGCCAGCAGCCAATCAAGGACAGCAACTAATGAAAAACTGTTTTTT
NA	few	TRBV7-2	TRBJ1-5	CASSLAMGNQPQHF	TGTGCCAGCAGCTTAGCGATGGGGAATCAGCCCCAGCATTTT
TRBD1	few	TRBV12-3/TRBV12-4	TRBJ2-7	CASSVMRDRGYEQYF	TGTGCCAGCAGCGTTATGAGGGACAGGGGCTACGAGCAGTACTTC
TRBD2	many	TRBV7-7	TRBJ2-1	CASSLAGGDNEQFF	TGTGCTAGCAGCTTAGCGGGGGGAGACAATGAGCAGTTCTTC
TRBD1	NA	TRBV24-1	TRBJ2-1	CATSDPRTGTRSYNEQFF	TGTGCCACCAGTGATCCGCGGACAGGTACCCGCTCCTACAATGAGCAGTTCTTC
NA	NA	TRBV7-3	TRBJ2-1	CASSFIPNNEQFF	TGTGCCAGCAGCTTCATCCCAAACAATGAGCAGTTCTTC
TRBD1	NA	TRBV7-6	TRBJ1-2	CASSADRVNGYTF	TGTGCCAGCAGCGCTGACAGGGTCAATGGCTACACCTTC
TRBD1	NA	TRBV27	TRBJ1-5	CASSLQGGTQPQHF	TGTGCCAGCAGTCTACAGGGGGGAACTCAGCCCCAGCATTTT
NA	once	TRBV2	TRBJ1-5	CASTLSGLSNQPQHF	TGTGCCAGCACCCTTTCGGGATTAAGCAATCAGCCCCAGCATTTT
NA	NA	TRBV28	TRBJ2-7	CASSFEGTSPSYEQYF	TGTGCCAGCAGTTTTGAAGGGACATCCCCCTCCTACGAGCAGTACTTC
TRBD2	many	TRBV29-1	TRBJ2-7	CSVETSGRHSYEQYF	TGCAGCGTCGAGACTAGCGGGAGACATAGCTACGAGCAGTACTTC
NA	few	TRBV7-9	TRBJ1-1	CASRPGEPWENTEAFF	TGTGCCAGCAGGCCGGGGGAGCCGTGGGAAAACACTGAAGCTTTCTTT
TRBD1	few	TRBV7-3	TRBJ2-2	CASSTRQGYTGELFF	TGTGCCAGCAGCACCCGACAGGGGTACACCGGGGAGCTGTTTTTT
NA	NA	TRBV12-3/TRBV12-4	TRBJ2-5	CASSLQEMSETQYF	TGTGCCAGCAGTTTACAGGAGATGAGTGAGACCCAGTACTTC
NA	NA	TRBV7-2	TRBJ1-2	CASSPDGLGGYTF	TGTGCCAGCAGTCCAGACGGACTAGGAGGCTACACCTTC
NA	NA	TRBV4-1	TRBJ1-6	CASSRGTQNNSPLHF	TGCGCCAGCAGCCGCGGGACACAAAATAATTCACCCCTCCACTTT
TRBD1	many	TRBV6-1	TRBJ1-4	CASSGTRQGWGEKLFF	TGTGCCAGCAGTGGCACTCGACAGGGCTGGGGGGAAAAACTGTTTTTT
NA	NA	TRBV5-4	TRBJ1-5	CASSLRGVNQPQHF	TGTGCCAGCAGCCTGAGAGGGGTCAATCAGCCCCAGCATTTT
NA	NA	TRBV7-6	TRBJ1-3	CASSLPPYDQGGGNTIYF	TGTGCCAGCAGCTTACCACCCTACGACCAGGGCGGTGGAAACACCATATATTTT
TRBD1	NA	TRBV29-1	TRBJ1-2	CSVSTGNYGYTF	TGCAGCGTCTCGACAGGGAACTATGGCTACACCTTC
NA	few	TRBV27	TRBJ1-1	CASRATGLNTEAFF	TGTGCCAGCAGGGCGACAGGCTTGAACACTGAAGCTTTCTTT
NA	few	TRBV6-1	TRBJ2-1	CASSRRLHEQFF	TGTGCCAGCAGTCGACGCCTACATGAGCAGTTCTTC
NA	NA	TRBV15	TRBJ1-4	CATSRDPGQTNEKLFF	TGTGCCACCAGCAGGGACCCGGGACAAACTAATGAAAAACTGTTTTTT
NA	once	TRBV11-2	TRBJ1-6	CASRLQGPGGSPLHF	TGTGCCAGCAGGTTACAGGGCCCAGGAGGTTCACCCCTCCACTTT